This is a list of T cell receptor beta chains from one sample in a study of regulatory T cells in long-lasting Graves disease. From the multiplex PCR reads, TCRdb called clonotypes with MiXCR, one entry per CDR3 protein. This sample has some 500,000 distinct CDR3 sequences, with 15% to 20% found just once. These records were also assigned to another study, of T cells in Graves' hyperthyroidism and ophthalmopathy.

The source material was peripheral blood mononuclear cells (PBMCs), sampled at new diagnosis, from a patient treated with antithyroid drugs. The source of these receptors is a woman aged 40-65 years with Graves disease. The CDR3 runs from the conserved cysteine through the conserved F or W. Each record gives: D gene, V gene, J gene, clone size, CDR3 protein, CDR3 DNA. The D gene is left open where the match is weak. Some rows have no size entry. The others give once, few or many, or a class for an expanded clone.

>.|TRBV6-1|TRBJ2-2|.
CASGDSHTGELFF
TGTGCCAGCGGAGACAGTCACACCGGGGAGCTGTTTTTT
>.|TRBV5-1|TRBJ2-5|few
CASSLGGARNQETQYF
TGCGCCAGCAGCTTGGGAGGGGCGAGAAACCAAGAGACCCAGTACTTC
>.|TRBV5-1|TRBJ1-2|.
CASRTGPLGGDYGYTF
TGCGCCAGCCGGACGGGCCCGCTAGGGGGGGACTATGGCTACACCTTC
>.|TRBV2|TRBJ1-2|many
CASSEIPANYGYTF
TGTGCCAGCAGTGAAATACCAGCTAACTATGGCTACACCTTC
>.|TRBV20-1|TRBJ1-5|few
CSVKEGIKPQHF
TGCAGTGTCAAGGAGGGTATCAAGCCCCAGCATTTT
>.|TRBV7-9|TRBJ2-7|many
CASSPGSTYEQYF
TGTGCCAGCAGCCCGGGGTCCACCTACGAGCAGTACTTC
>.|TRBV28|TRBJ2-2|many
CASSLRGGAGELFF
TGTGCCAGCAGCCTTCGCGGGGGCGCCGGGGAGCTGTTTTTT
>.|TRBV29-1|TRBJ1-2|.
CSVEEGIVHGYTF
TGCAGCGTTGAAGAAGGGATCGTTCATGGCTACACCTTC
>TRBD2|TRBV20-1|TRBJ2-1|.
CSARDLAGGSSYNEQLF
TGCAGTGCTAGAGATCTTGCGGGAGGAAGCTCCTACAATGAGCAGCTCTTC
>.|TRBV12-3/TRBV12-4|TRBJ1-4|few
CASGSNQSWGTNEKLFF
TGTGCCAGCGGTTCCAATCAAAGCTGGGGCACTAATGAAAAACTGTTTTTT
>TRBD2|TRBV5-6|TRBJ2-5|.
CASSLRSAGGTETQYF
TGTGCCAGCAGCTTGAGGTCAGCGGGGGGTACAGAGACCCAGTACTTC
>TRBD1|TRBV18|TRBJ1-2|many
CASSPDRGLNYGYTF
TGTGCCAGCTCACCGGACAGGGGGCTTAACTATGGCTACACCTTC
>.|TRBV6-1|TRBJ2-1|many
CASSTQGGWNEQFF
TGTGCCAGCAGTACCCAAGGGGGTTGGAATGAGCAGTTCTTC
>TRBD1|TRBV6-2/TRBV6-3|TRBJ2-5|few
CASSYRGPDSQTEETQYF
TGTGCCAGCAGCTACAGGGGCCCGGATAGCCAAACGGAAGAGACCCAGTACTTC
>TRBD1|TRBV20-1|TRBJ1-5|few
CSARDQGVPNQPQHF
TGCAGTGCTAGAGATCAGGGGGTGCCCAATCAGCCCCAGCATTTT
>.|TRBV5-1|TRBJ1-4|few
CASSMGGRGEKLFF
TGCGCCAGCAGTATGGGGGGCCGGGGAGAAAAACTGTTTTTT
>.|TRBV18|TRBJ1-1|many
CASSVRIVGGSNTEAFF
TGTGCCAGCTCCGTAAGGATAGTTGGGGGCTCGAACACTGAAGCTTTCTTT
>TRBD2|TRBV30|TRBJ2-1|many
CAWSTSGGAYEQFF
TGTGCCTGGAGTACTAGCGGGGGGGCCTATGAGCAGTTCTTC
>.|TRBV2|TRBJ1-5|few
CASHPSGQPQHF
TGTGCCAGCCACCCCTCGGGGCAGCCCCAGCATTTT
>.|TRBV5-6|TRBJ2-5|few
CASSQDGGVKETQYF
TGTGCCAGCAGCCAGGACGGCGGAGTGAAAGAGACCCAGTACTTC
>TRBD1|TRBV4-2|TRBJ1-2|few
CASSQELSQGNGYTF
TGTGCCAGCAGCCAAGAACTTTCACAGGGGAACGGCTACACCTTC
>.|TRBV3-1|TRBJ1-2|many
CASSQDRTPVYGYTF
TGTGCCAGCAGCCAAGATAGAACCCCCGTTTACGGCTACACCTTC
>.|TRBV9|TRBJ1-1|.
CASSVADRDTEAFF
TGTGCCAGCAGCGTAGCTGATAGGGACACTGAAGCTTTCTTT
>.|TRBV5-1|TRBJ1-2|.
CASSLDKYTPLYGYTF
TGCGCCAGCAGCTTGGATAAGTATACACCCCTCTACGGCTACACCTTC
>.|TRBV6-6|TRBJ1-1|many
CASSYSRAENVF
TGTGCCAGCAGTTACTCGAGGGCGGAGAACGTCTTT
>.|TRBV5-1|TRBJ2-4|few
CASSIGPGDIQYF
TGCGCCAGCAGCATTGGACCTGGGGACATTCAGTACTTC